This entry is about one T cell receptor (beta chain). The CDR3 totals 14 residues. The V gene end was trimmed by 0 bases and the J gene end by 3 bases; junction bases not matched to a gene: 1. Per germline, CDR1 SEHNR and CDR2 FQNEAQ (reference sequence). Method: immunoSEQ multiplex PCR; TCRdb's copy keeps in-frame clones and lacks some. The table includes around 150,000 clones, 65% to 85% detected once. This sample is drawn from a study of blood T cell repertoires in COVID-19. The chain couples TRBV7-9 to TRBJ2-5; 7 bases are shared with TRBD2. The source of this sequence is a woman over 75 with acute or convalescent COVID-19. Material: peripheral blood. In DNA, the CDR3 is TGTGCCAGCAGCTTAGCGGGAGGGGAAGAGACCCAGTACTTC. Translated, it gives CASSLAGGEETQYF. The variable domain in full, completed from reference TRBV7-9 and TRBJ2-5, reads DTGVSQNPRHKITKRGQNVTFRCDPISEHNRLYWYRQTLGQGPEFLTYFQNEAQLEKSRLLSDRFSAERPKGSFSTLEIQRTEQGDSAMYLCASSLAGGEETQYFGPGTRLLVL.